The clone carrying this TCR beta chain came up once. Its specificity is not known. RNA was extracted from bulk tissue without any cell sorting. The data belong to a study of tumor and adjacent non-tumor tissue in lung cancer. TCRbeta libraries were built with three rounds of nested PCR, modified from ARM-PCR. One entry per CDR3 protein results from TCRdb running MiXCR on the multiplex PCR reads. In the table there are over 110,000 distinct CDR3 sequences, approximately 66% of which are singletons. Study findings and constraints: In normal lung, the top 100 clones were significantly more dominant than in tumor. Tumor tissue had significantly higher TCR diversity than normal lung.

Per germline, CDR1 SGHNT and CDR2 YENEEA. This CDR3 spans 15 amino acids. Germline trimming cut 6 bases from V and 7 bases from J; bases unmatched to any gene: 13. The source material was lung tumor tissue. The TCR originated in a man between 60 and 70 years old with small cell lung cancer. This chain connects TRBV11-3 to TRBJ2-5; 8 nucleotides agree with TRBD1. CDR3 DNA: TGTGCCAGCAGTCCGAGCCGGACAGGGTACGGGACCCAGTACTTC. Amino acid sequence: CASSPSRTGYGTQYF.